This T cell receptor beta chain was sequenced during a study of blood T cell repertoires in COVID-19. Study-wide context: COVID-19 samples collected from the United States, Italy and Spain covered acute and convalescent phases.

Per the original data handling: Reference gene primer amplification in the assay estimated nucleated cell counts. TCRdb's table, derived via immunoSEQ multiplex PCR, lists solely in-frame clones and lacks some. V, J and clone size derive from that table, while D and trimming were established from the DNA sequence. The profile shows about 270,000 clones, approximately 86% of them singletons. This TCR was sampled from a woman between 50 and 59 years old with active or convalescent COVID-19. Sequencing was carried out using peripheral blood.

CDR3 sequence reads: CASSPLPGTSGRSSEQYF. In DNA, the CDR3 is TGTGCCAGCAGCCCCCTTCCCGGGACTAGCGGGAGATCTTCCGAGCAGTACTTC. This chain connects TRBV7-8 to TRBJ2-7, with TRBD2 matching over 14 bases. Trimming took 5 bases from V and 6 from J; bases not matched to a gene: 15. This CDR3 comprises 18 residues. CDR1 and CDR2 from the germline V gene are SGHVS and FQNEAQ.